This T cell receptor beta chain came from a study of blood T cell repertoires in COVID-19. Across the whole study: Material from acute and convalescent COVID-19 was sourced from the United States, Italy and Spain. Sources were T cells, B-cell-depleted T cells, or PBMCs; the material itself was cDNA or gDNA.

Source study methods: The authors estimated nucleated cell counts from reference gene primer amplification. Data came from immunoSEQ multiplex PCR; TCRdb stores just in-frame clones and leaves some out. V and J calls and clone size follow that table, whereas D and trimming were derived from the DNA. Counted here are some 300,000 clones, around 88% occurring once; the ten biggest clones make up 6.9%. With 7 bases removed from V and 2 bases from J, the gap between germline ends came to 13 bases. This CDR3 is built from 14 residues. Germline lookup yields CDR1 SNHLY and CDR2 FYNNEI. The receptor was derived from a woman in her thirties who had recovered from COVID-19. The sequenced sample was peripheral blood. V is TRBV2 and J is TRBJ2-3; D is unclear. The DNA for the CDR3 is TGTGCCAGCATTGCAGGAACACTCACAGATACGCAGTATTTT. It yields the protein CASIAGTLTDTQYF.